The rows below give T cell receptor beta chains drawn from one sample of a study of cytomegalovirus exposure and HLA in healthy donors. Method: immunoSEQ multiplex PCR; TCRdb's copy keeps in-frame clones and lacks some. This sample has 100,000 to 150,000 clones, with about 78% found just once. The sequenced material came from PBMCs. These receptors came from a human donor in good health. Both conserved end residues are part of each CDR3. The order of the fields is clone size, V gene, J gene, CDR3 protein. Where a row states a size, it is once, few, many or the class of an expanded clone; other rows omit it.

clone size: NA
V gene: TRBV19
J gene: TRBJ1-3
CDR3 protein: CASSMGPEGGGNTIYF

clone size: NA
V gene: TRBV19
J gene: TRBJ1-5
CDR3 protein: CASGGKVRSNQPQHF

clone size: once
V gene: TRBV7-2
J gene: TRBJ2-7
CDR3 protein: CASSPRGAGAPYEQYF

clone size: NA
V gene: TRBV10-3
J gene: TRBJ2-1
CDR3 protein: CAISDAVLQGEGNEQFF

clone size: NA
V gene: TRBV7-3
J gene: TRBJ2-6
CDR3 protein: CASSKVGSGANVLTF

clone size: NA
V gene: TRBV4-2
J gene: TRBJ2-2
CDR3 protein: CASSQEGTSGTGELFF

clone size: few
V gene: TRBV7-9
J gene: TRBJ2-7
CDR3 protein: CASSLAEGLGRQYF

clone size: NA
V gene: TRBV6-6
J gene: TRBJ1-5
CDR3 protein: CASSRTGGSNQPQHF

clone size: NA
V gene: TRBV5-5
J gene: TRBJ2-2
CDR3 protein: CASTIVPRLAGANTGELFF

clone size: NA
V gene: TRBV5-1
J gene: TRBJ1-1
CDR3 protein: CASSLYGRGTEAFF

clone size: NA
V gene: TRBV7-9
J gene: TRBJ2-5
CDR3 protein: CSSSFGDSAKETQYF

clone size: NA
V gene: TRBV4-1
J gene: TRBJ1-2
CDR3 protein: CASSQEPGANYGYTF

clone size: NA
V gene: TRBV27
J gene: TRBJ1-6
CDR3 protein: CASSSTGLLTYNSPLHF

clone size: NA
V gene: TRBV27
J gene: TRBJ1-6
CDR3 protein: CASSLSSGSSPLHF

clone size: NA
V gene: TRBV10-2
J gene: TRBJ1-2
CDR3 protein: CASSERGGGYGYTF

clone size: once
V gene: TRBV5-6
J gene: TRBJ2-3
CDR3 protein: CASSPRPGQGSDTQYF

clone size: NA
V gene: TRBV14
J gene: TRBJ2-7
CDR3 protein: CASSQRGQGWGLYEQYF

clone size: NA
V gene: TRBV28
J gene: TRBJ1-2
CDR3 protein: CASSPPAADGYTF

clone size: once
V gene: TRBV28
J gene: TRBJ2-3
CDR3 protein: CAVTGRASTDTQYF

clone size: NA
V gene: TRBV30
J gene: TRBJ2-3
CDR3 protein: CAWSWTGDTQYF

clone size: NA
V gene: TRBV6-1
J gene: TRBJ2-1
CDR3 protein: CASRTSGRRVDEQFF

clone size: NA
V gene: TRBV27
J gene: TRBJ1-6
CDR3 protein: CASSFGQGRSYNSPLHF

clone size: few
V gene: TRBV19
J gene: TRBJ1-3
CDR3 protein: CASSPGHTSGNTIYF

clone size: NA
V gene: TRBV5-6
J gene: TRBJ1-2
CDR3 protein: CASSFGTGAYGYTF

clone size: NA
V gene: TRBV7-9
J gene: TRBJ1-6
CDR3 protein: CASSSGRGGYNSPLHF

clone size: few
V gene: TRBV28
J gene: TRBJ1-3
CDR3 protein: CASSPRGGHGDTIYF

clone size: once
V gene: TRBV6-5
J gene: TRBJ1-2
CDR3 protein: CASRSPVNYGYTF

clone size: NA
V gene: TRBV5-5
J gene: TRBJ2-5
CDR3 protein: CASGGGIETQYF

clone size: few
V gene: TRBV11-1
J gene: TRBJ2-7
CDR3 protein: CASSPHSKPPYEQYF

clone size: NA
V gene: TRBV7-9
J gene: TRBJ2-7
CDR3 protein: CASSSVAGFGAYEQYF

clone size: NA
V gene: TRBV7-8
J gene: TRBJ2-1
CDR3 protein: CASSTPQHLFNEQFF

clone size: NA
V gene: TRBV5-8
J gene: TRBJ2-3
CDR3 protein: CASSQTRGISTDTQYF

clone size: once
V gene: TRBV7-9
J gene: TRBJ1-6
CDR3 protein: CASSPGGAGSPLHF

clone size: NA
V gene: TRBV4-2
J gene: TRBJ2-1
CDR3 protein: CASSQELAGKTYNEQFF

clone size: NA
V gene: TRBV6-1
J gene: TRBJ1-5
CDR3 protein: CASSEFGTLNQPQHF

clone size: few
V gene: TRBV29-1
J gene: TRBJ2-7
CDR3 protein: CSVDITGGRGEQYF

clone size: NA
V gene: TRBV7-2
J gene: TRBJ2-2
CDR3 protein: CASSLYGGALNTGELFF

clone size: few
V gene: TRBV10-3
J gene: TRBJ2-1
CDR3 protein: CAIQSGSGDEQFF

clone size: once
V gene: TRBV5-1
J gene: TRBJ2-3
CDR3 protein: CASSPLAGAFTDTQYF

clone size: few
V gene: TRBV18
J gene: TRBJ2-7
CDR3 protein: CASSPGLVEQYF

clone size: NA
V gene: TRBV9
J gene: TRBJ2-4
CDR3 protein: CATGKAKNIQYF

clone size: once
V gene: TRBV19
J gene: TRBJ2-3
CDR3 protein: CASSIGPGSPTDTQYF

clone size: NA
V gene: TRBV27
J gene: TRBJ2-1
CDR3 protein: CASSPILSSYNEQFF

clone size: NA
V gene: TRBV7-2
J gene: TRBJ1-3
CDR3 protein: CASSLSLGRNTIYF

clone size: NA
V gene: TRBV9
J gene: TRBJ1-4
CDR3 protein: CASSGEGGLATNEKLFF

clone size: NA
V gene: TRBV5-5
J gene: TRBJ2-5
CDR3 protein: CASRLDRTGEQYF

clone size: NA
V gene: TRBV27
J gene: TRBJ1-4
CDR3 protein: CASSFGGGEKLFF

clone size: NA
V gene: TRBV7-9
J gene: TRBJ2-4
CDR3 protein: CSSSLDSSIQYF

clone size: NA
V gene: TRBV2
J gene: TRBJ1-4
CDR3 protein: CASTGANYEKLFF

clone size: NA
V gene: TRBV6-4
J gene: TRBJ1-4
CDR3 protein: CASRAGEATNEKLFF

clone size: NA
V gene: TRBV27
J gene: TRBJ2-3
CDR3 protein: CASRQWDGTGIRTPRTDTQYF

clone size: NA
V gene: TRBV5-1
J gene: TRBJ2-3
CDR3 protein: CASSLAGTGATDTQYF

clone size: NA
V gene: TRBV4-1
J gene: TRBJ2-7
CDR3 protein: CASSQGLGLAGVSEQYF

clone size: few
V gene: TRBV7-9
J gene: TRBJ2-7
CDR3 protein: CASSSPLGQVHEQYF

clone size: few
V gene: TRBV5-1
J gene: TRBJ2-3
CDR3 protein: CASSFDREGGDTQYF

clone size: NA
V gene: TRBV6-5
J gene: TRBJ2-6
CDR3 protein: CAIGTGSGGANVLTF

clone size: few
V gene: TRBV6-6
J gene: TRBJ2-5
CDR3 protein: CASSYPRQEETQYF

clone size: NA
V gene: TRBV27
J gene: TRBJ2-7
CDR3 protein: CASTPLAGGPYEQYF

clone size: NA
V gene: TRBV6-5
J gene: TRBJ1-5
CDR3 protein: CASSYSESNQPQHF